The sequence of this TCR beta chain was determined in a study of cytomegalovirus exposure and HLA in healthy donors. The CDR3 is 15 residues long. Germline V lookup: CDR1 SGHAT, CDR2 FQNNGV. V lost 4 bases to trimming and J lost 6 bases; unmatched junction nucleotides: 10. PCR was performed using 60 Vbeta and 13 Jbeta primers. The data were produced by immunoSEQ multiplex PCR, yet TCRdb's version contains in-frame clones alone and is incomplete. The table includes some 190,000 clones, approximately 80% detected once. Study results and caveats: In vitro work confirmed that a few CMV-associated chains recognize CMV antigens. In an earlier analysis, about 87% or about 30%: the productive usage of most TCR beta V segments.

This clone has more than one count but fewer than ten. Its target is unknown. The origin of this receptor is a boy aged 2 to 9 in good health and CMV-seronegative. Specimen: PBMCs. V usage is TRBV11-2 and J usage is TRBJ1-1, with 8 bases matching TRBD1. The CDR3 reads CASSSGQGKLSEAFF. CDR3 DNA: TGTGCCAGCAGCTCAGGACAGGGTAAATTGTCTGAAGCTTTCTTT.